Listed below are T cell receptor beta chains from one sample, sequenced in a study of shared clonotypes between healthy human individuals. The table came from immunoSEQ multiplex PCR; TCRdb's copy has only in-frame clones and leaves some out. Seen here are around 1.5 million clones, 98% observed once, and the top ten hold about 0.4%. Input material: naive CD4+ T cells sorted from blood. The receptor set was obtained from a man younger than 40 in good health. Each CDR3 is given with its conserved first and last residue. D genes are given only for firm matches.

V	D	CDR3
TRBV7-9	NA	CASSSQAYEQYF
TRBV7-6	NA	CASSLSPAEETQYF
TRBV7-2	TRBD2	CASSLGGLAGYRQYF
TRBV28	TRBD1	CASSSPGTATYGYTF
TRBV5-4	NA	CASMGPPGYEQYF
TRBV7-2	NA	CASSLQADTQYF
TRBV11-2	NA	CASSLKPVRRGDNEQFF
TRBV6-6	NA	CASSYSRGPYEQYF
TRBV5-1	TRBD2	CASSILAGAQETQYF
TRBV7-2	NA	CASSLDLAVSYEQYF
TRBV7-7	TRBD1	CASSYPPGTGHQETQYF
TRBV29-1	NA	CSVSVREDTEAFF
TRBV6-6	TRBD1	CASSWTGGHEQYF
TRBV9	NA	CASSVVGNYGYTF
TRBV7-9	NA	CGTSGQGGVEQYF
TRBV11-2	NA	CASHTGQTSTGELFF
TRBV5-4	NA	CASSSDGAYEQYF
TRBV7-2	TRBD1	CASRGQANQPQHF
TRBV18	NA	CASSRWSQETSIEQFF
TRBV5-1	TRBD1	CASSSTGQGAIGGELFF
TRBV29-1	NA	CSVARGGNEQFF
TRBV28	NA	CASSLRSSALETQYF
TRBV5-4	NA	CASSSVPPTQYF
TRBV19	TRBD1	CASSSPDRTPTDTQYF
TRBV18	NA	CASSPKGGSNQPQHF
TRBV19	NA	CASSIDPSRSYEQYF
TRBV29-1	NA	CSVDSGNTIYF